One and the same sample provided the 27 T cell receptor beta chains below, sequenced in a study of cytomegalovirus exposure and HLA in healthy donors. The primer mix had 60 Vbeta and 13 Jbeta primers. Method: immunoSEQ multiplex PCR; TCRdb's copy keeps in-frame clones and lacks some. Seen here are over 150,000 clones, under 85% observed once, and the top ten hold under 5%. Sequenced sample: PBMCs. Source of these receptors: a young man in good health and CMV-seronegative.

This CDR3 is CASSLLPGQSKKTQYF. CDR3 sequence (DNA): TGTGCCAGCAGCTTGCTACCGGGACAGAGCAAGAAGACCCAGTACTTC. The V and J genes are TRBV5-8 and TRBJ2-5; 7 bases map to TRBD1. Germline values: CDR1 SGHTS, CDR2 YDEGEE. This CDR3 region has 16 residues. V was clipped by 1 base and J by 6 bases; unmatched bases: 12.

V and J are TRBV5-1 and TRBJ2-5; 9 bases are shared with TRBD1. Germline V gene sequence: CDR1 SGHRS, CDR2 YFSETQ. V was clipped by 3 bases and J by 3 bases; unmatched bases: 9. This CDR3 is 16 amino acids long. CDR3 sequence (DNA): TGCGCCAGCAGCTCCACAGGGGGCTCGGGGAAAGAGACCCAGTACTTC. Translated, it gives CASSSTGGSGKETQYF.

The rearrangement uses TRBV4-2 and TRBJ2-1; 8 bases are shared with TRBD2. The CDR3 consists of 15 residues. V shed 3 bases, J shed 4 bases, and the junction held 5 bases outside the gene matches. The germline gives CDR1 LGHNA, CDR2 YNFKEQ. CDR3 loop: CASSHPGLGYNEQFF. The DNA for the CDR3 is TGTGCCAGCAGCCATCCGGGACTAGGGTACAATGAGCAGTTCTTC.

V is TRBV4-1 and J is TRBJ2-5; 8 bases are a match to TRBD1. Per germline, CDR1 MGHRA and CDR2 YSYEKL. The trim removed 3 bases at V and 5 bases at J, leaving 5 bases unmatched. The CDR3 covers 14 residues. The DNA for the CDR3 is TGCGCCAGCAGCCATACAGGGGGGATGGAGACCCAGTACTTC. Translation: CASSHTGGMETQYF.

The V gene is TRBV5-1, the J gene TRBJ2-7; weak D call: TRBD1 (6 bases). Germline V gene sequence: CDR1 SGHRS, CDR2 YFSETQ. Trimming stripped 3 bases from V and 3 bases from J, with 16 bases between. The CDR3 sequence is 15 residues long. The CDR3 spells CASSSPTGIGYEQYF. In DNA, the CDR3 is TGCGCCAGCAGCTCTCCAACAGGGATCGGCTACGAGCAGTACTTC.

The V call is TRBV27, the J call TRBJ2-3, with 11 bases fitting TRBD2. The CDR3 covers 16 residues. Trimming cost V 8 bases and J 1 base; bases outside gene matches: 8. CDR1 and CDR2 from the germline V gene are MNHEY and SMNVEV (reference sequence). The CDR3 region has the DNA TGTGCCAGCGCCGTCCCGGGACTAGCGGGCACAGATACGCAGTATTTT. Its protein is CASAVPGLAGTDTQYF.

Written as DNA, the CDR3 is TGCAGCGTTGTAGGGGGGACTAGCGGGAGGCGTGGTGGCTACAATGAGCAGTTCTTC. Protein sequence: CSVVGGTSGRRGGYNEQFF. The V call is TRBV29-1, the J call TRBJ2-1, with TRBD2 identical over 15 bases. CDR3 length equals 19 residues. V shed 4 bases, J shed 3 bases, and the junction held 13 bases outside the gene matches. Germline values: CDR1 SQVTM, CDR2 ANQGSEA.

This clone showed up just a few times. The chain is built from TRBV5-6 and TRBJ1-1; D gene ambiguous. The CDR3 spans 14 residues. Trimming took 4 bases from V and 3 from J, leaving 13 bases between them. CDR1 is SGHDT, CDR2 YYEEEE, per germline. The chain's CDR3 is CASSPAGRDTEAFF. The CDR3 nucleotides read TGTGCCAGCAGCCCAGCTGGGAGGGACACTGAAGCTTTCTTT.

This chain links TRBV2 with TRBJ1-1, with TRBD1 identical over 7 bases. The CDR3 has 11 amino acids. V lost 6 bases to trimming and J lost 6 bases; unmatched junction nucleotides: 1. Per germline, CDR1 SNHLY and CDR2 FYNNEI. This CDR3 reads CASRTGAEAFF. The CDR3, as DNA: TGTGCCAGCAGAACAGGGGCTGAAGCTTTCTTT.

The J gene is TRBJ2-5, the V gene TRBV5-1, with TRBD2 matching 9 bases. There are 15 residues in the CDR3. The ends lost 1 base at V and 5 bases at J; junction bases unmatched: 6. Germline values: CDR1 SGHRS, CDR2 YFSETQ. This CDR3 reads CASSLSGRRIETQYF. The CDR3, as DNA: TGCGCCAGCAGCTTGAGCGGGAGGAGGATCGAGACCCAGTACTTC.

This clone has only a few counts. The rearrangement joins TRBV19 to TRBJ1-4; unclear D gene. CDR1 LNHDA and CDR2 SQIVND come from the germline V gene (reference sequence). Deletions cut 5 bases from V and 5 bases from J, with 9 bases between. This CDR3 comprises 13 residues. The CDR3 protein is CASSSAANEKLFF. CDR3 nucleotides: TGTGCCAGTAGTTCGGCAGCGAATGAAAAACTGTTTTTT.

The chain employs TRBV7-2 and TRBJ1-1; a possible D gene is TRBD1 (6 bases). The CDR3 spans 15 residues. Trimming cost V 1 base and J 4 bases, with 13 bases left between them. Germline values: CDR1 SGHTA, CDR2 FQGNSA. CDR3 in DNA: TGTGCCAGCAGCTTAGGGCCACAGGGAGCCACTGAAGCTTTCTTT. It encodes CASSLGPQGATEAFF. Full variable domain (missing parts from reference TRBV7-2 and TRBJ1-1): GAGVSQSPSNKVTEKGKDVELRCDPISGHTALYWYRQSLGQGLEFLIYFQGNSAPDKSGLPSDRFSAERTGGSVSTLTIQRTQQEDSAVYLCASSLGPQGATEAFFGQGTRLTVV.

The rearrangement joins TRBV4-1 to TRBJ2-5, with 7 bases matching TRBD1. The J call is uncertain, as TRBJ2-7 better fits the DNA end. Germline loops: CDR1 MGHRA, CDR2 YSYEKL. This CDR3 spans 15 amino acids. The CDR3 sequence: CASSQGQGGTYEQYF. The DNA of the CDR3 is TGCGCCAGCAGCCAAGGACAGGGCGGTACGTACGAGCAGTACTTC.

This rearrangement joins TRBV9 to TRBJ2-2; D perhaps matches TRBD1 (5 bases). The V and J ends lost 4 bases and 8 bases respectively, with 9 bases between them. Germline assignment: CDR1 SGDLS and CDR2 YYNGEE. This CDR3 spans 12 amino acids. CDR3 nucleotide sequence: TGTGCCAGCAGCCCAGGGAAAGGGGAGCTGTTTTTT. Its protein is CASSPGKGELFF.

The V call is TRBV27, the J call TRBJ2-3; TRBD2 matches 7 bases. V gave up 4 bases and J gave up 2 bases; unmatched junction bases: 12. This CDR3 is built from 17 residues. Germline assignment: CDR1 MNHEY and CDR2 SMNVEV (reference sequence). In DNA, the CDR3 is TGTGCCAGCAGTTCCCTACCTTGGCGGGGGAACACAGATACGCAGTATTTT. It codes for CASSSLPWRGNTDTQYF.

The chain combines TRBV5-6 with TRBJ2-3; D call uncertain. V was shortened by 0 bases and J by 7 bases, with 6 bases between the two germline ends. From germline, CDR1 is SGHDT and CDR2 YYEEEE. This CDR3 comprises 12 residues. CDR3 nucleotides: TGTGCCAGCAGCTTGGAGAGGTATACGCAGTATTTT. Its protein product is CASSLERYTQYF. The full variable domain, rest sourced from reference TRBV5-6 and TRBJ2-3, is DAGVTQSPTHLIKTRGQQVTLRCSPKSGHDTVSWYQQALGQGPQFIFQYYEEEERQRGNFPDRFSGHQFPNYSSELNVNALLLGDSALYLCASSLERYTQYFGPGTRLTVL.

The chain carries TRBV7-6 and TRBJ2-7, with D unclear. The V and J ends lost 5 bases and 3 bases respectively, with 8 bases between them. Germline assignment: CDR1 SGHVS and CDR2 FNYEAQ. This CDR3 comprises 12 residues. The CDR3 loop is CASSDDIYEQYF. The DNA of the CDR3 is TGTGCCAGCAGCGACGACATCTACGAGCAGTACTTC.

The V call is TRBV6-5, the J call TRBJ1-6, with D tentatively TRBD1 (6 bases). The CDR3 contains 15 residues. Deletions cut 2 bases from V and 4 bases from J, with 9 bases between. Germline V gives CDR1 MNHEY, CDR2 SVGAGI. CDR3 loop: CASSYRTEYNSPLHF. Written as DNA, the CDR3 is TGTGCCAGCAGTTACCGGACAGAGTATAATTCACCCCTCCACTTT.

The V and J genes are TRBV4-3 and TRBJ1-2, with a weak D call TRBD1 (5 bases). The CDR3 contains 15 residues. V gave up 0 bases and J gave up 4 bases, with 12 bases separating them. Looked up from germline, CDR1 is LGHNA and CDR2 is YSLEER. As DNA, the CDR3 is TGCGCCAGCAGCCAAGATCCGCAGGGAATCTATGGCTACACCTTC. It is translated as CASSQDPQGIYGYTF.

The table lists this clone with a few counts. The V call is TRBV5-6, the J call TRBJ2-7; D is unresolved. This CDR3 spans 16 amino acids. Germline V gene data show CDR1 as SGHDT and CDR2 as YYEEEE. Trimming shortened V by 2 bases and J by 3 bases, and 18 bases separated the two germline ends. For the CDR3, the DNA is TGTGCCAGCAGCTTCAAAATCAATAGTGCCAACTACGAGCAGTACTTC. This sequence encodes CASSFKINSANYEQYF.

The rearrangement links TRBV27 to TRBJ1-1; possible D gene TRBD1, 6 bases. This CDR3 comprises 13 residues. Germline V gene lookup returns CDR1 MNHEY and CDR2 SMNVEV (reference sequence). The V and J ends lost 5 bases and 8 bases respectively, with 15 bases between them. The DNA of the CDR3 is TGTGCCAGCAGTAGACTTACTGGGACAGAAGCTTTCTTT. As protein: CASSRLTGTEAFF.

This rearrangement joins TRBV18 to TRBJ2-1; perhaps TRBD2 as D (5 bases). CDR3 length: 16 amino acids. Germline CDR1 reads KGHSH; CDR2 reads LQKENI. Trimming took off 0 bases at V and 7 bases at J, with 16 bases between the two ends. This chain's CDR3 is CASSPPVGRKRNEQFF. CDR3 DNA: TGTGCCAGCTCACCACCTGTAGGCAGGAAGCGGAATGAGCAGTTCTTC.

The J gene is TRBJ2-3, the V gene TRBV5-6; 7 nucleotides align to TRBD2. Trimming at V came to 1 base and at J to 6 bases, leaving 11 bases not matched to a gene. The CDR3 consists of 16 residues. CDR1 and CDR2 from the germline V gene are SGHDT and YYEEEE. CDR3 in DNA: TGTGCCAGCAGCTTGAGGTTTGGACAAGCGGGGGATACGCAGTATTTT. It specifies CASSLRFGQAGDTQYF.

The rearrangement joins TRBV19 to TRBJ1-1; D is possibly TRBD1 (5 bases). V lost 4 bases and J 3 bases, leaving 12 bases between the germline ends. This CDR3 has 14 amino acids. From germline, CDR1 is LNHDA and CDR2 SQIVND (reference sequence). Here the CDR3 DNA reads TGTGCCAGTAGTACCCAACAGGCTTACACTGAAGCTTTCTTT. It encodes CASSTQQAYTEAFF. Drawing the rest from reference TRBV19 and TRBJ1-1, the complete variable domain is DGGITQSPKYLFRKEGQNVTLSCEQNLNHDAMYWYRQDPGQGLRLIYYSQIVNDFQKGDIAEGYSVSREKKESFPLTVTSAQKNPTAFYLCASSTQQAYTEAFFGQGTRLTVV.

The chain has TRBV28 and TRBJ2-1; D may be TRBD2 (6 bases). V was shortened by 7 bases and J by 0 bases, with 13 bases between the two germline ends. The CDR3 is made up of 15 amino acids. CDR1 MDHEN and CDR2 SYDVKM come from the germline V gene. The CDR3 loop reads CASTPGLSSYNEQFF. Here the CDR3 DNA reads TGTGCCAGCACCCCGGGACTTAGCTCCTACAATGAGCAGTTCTTC.

The V call is TRBV1, the J call TRBJ2-1; TRBD2, the table's D call, lacks a check against the DNA. TRBV1 is tagged as a pseudogene. This CDR3 is built from 14 residues. The CDR3 protein is CTSSQISRYNEQFF. CDR3 DNA: TGCACCAGCAGCCAAATATCTCGGTACAATGAGCAGTTCTTC.

The chain couples TRBV28 to TRBJ1-5; 9 bases agree with TRBD1. The CDR3 is 17 residues long. With 2 bases clipped from V and 3 bases from J, the junction kept 8 bases outside the gene matches. Germline CDR1 reads MDHEN; CDR2 reads SYDVKM. The CDR3 DNA sequence: TGTGCCAGCAGTTTAACCGGGACAGGGTCTTACAATCAGCCCCAGCATTTT. Residues: CASSLTGTGSYNQPQHF.